A selection of T cell receptor beta chains follows, all from one sample in a study of STAT3 mutations in large granular lymphocyte leukemia. Repertoires were generated with immunoSEQ multiplex PCR, while TCRdb's copy carries only in-frame clones and drops some. Of around 39,000 clones in the sample, nearly 90% were seen once. Sequencing input: PBMCs. The receptors stem from a human donor with T large granular lymphocyte leukemia. Some clones in this sample may be carry-over from other donors' samples. Both conserved end residues are part of each CDR3. D genes are given only for firm matches. A row's size may be missing; if present it is once, few, many or a size class.

. . TRBJ1-2 TRBV6-4 CASSQTGNYGYTF TGTGCCAGCAGCCAGACAGGTAACTATGGCTACACCTTC
. . TRBJ1-6 TRBV30 CAWSTGSSYNSPLHF TGTGCCTGGTCGACAGGAAGCTCCTATAATTCACCCCTCCACTTT
TRBD1 . TRBJ2-7 TRBV5-1 CASSATGTAYEQYF TGCGCCAGCAGCGCTACCGGGACAGCCTACGAGCAGTACTTC
TRBD1 . TRBJ1-5 TRBV7-9 CASSLGPGTDRERQPQHF TGTGCCAGCAGCTTAGGGCCCGGGACGGACAGGGAAAGACAGCCCCAGCATTTT
. . TRBJ2-5 TRBV10-2 CASSEVDNQETQYF TGCGCCAGCAGTGAAGTAGACAACCAAGAGACCCAGTACTTC
. once TRBJ1-6 TRBV25-1 CASSEPNRGSSYNSPLHF TGTGCCAGCAGTGAACCAAACCGGGGGAGCTCCTATAATTCACCCCTCCACTTT
TRBD1 . TRBJ1-1 TRBV7-9 CAVTGANMNTEAFF TGTGCCGTTACAGGGGCCAACATGAACACTGAAGCTTTCTTT
. few TRBJ2-6 TRBV10-2 CASTGSGANVLTF TGCGCCAGCACCGGCTCTGGGGCCAACGTCCTGACTTTC
. once TRBJ2-7 TRBV10-3 CATLYEQYF TGTGCCACCCTTTACGAGCAGTACTTC
. . TRBJ2-3 TRBV10-3 CAISGSRDFSTDTQYF TGTGCCATCAGTGGTTCCCGGGACTTCTCCACAGATACGCAGTATTTT
TRBD1 . TRBJ2-7 TRBV13 CASSSQGGLSYEQYF TGTGCCAGCAGCTCACAGGGGGGACTCTCCTACGAGCAGTACTTC
TRBD1 . TRBJ2-2 TRBV6-5 CASSWGTGTNTGELFF TGTGCCAGCAGTTGGGGGACAGGGACGAACACCGGGGAGCTGTTTTTT
. . TRBJ2-5 TRBV4-1 CASSQDLAQETQYF TGCGCCAGCAGCCAAGATCTAGCCCAAGAGACCCAGTACTTC
. . TRBJ1-2 TRBV5-8 CASSPLWEIMEGYTF TGTGCCAGCAGCCCGCTGTGGGAGATTATGGAGGGCTACACCTTC
. . TRBJ2-5 TRBV9 CASSVGSDPGTQYF TGTGCCAGCAGCGTAGGGTCCGACCCGGGGACCCAGTACTTC
. . TRBJ2-5 TRBV5-4 CASKMAVQETQYF TGTGCCAGCAAGATGGCGGTACAAGAGACCCAGTACTTC
TRBD2 . TRBJ2-3 TRBV30 CALASGGGTQYF TGTGCCCTGGCTAGCGGGGGCGGTACGCAGTATTTT
. . TRBJ2-1 TRBV30 CAWSVMGMGEQFF TGTGCCTGGAGTGTAATGGGCATGGGTGAGCAGTTCTTC
TRBD1 . TRBJ1-6 TRBV11-2 CASSLGTGGPDNSPLHF TGTGCCAGCAGCCTTGGGACAGGGGGTCCTGATAATTCACCCCTCCACTTT
. . TRBJ1-2 TRBV7-9 CASSLPTGNYGYTF TGTGCCAGCAGCTTACCTACAGGGAACTATGGCTACACCTTC
. . TRBJ2-7 TRBV30 CAWTRGLGEQYF TGTGCCTGGACCAGGGGTCTGGGGGAGCAGTACTTC
. . TRBJ1-1 TRBV15 CATSRVGDRAFF TGTGCCACCAGCAGAGTGGGGGATAGGGCTTTCTTT
TRBD1 . TRBJ2-1 TRBV18 CASSRDSYNEQFF TGTGCCAGCTCAAGGGACAGTTACAATGAGCAGTTCTTC
TRBD1 . TRBJ1-2 TRBV6-1 CAVPKPGGSLYGYTF TGTGCCGTACCAAAACCAGGGGGCAGTCTCTATGGCTACACCTTC
TRBD1 . TRBJ1-6 TRBV10-3 CAISRTGQESPLHF TGTGCCATCAGCCGGACAGGGCAGGAATCACCCCTCCACTTT
. . TRBJ2-1 TRBV5-4 CASSLTGKSDEQFF TGTGCCAGCAGCTTGACAGGGAAATCGGATGAGCAGTTCTTC
. . TRBJ1-5 TRBV6-5 CASRPTIYSNQPQHF TGTGCCAGCAGACCGACAATCTATAGCAATCAGCCCCAGCATTTT
. . TRBJ2-5 TRBV6-1 CASSVRGAETQYF TGTGCCAGCAGTGTTCGGGGTGCAGAGACCCAGTACTTC
. . TRBJ1-1 TRBV4-1 CASSQPGEPTEAFF TGCGCCAGCAGCCAACCCGGGGAACCAACTGAAGCTTTCTTT
. once TRBJ2-2 TRBV5-1 CASSLLTVDTGELFF TGCGCCAGCAGCTTGTTAACCGTTGACACCGGGGAGCTGTTTTTT
TRBD1 . TRBJ1-1 TRBV5-4 CASSWGDRRNTEAFF TGTGCCAGCAGCTGGGGGGACAGGCGGAACACTGAAGCTTTCTTT
. . TRBJ2-3 TRBV10-3 CAISESQPSPDTQYF TGTGCCATCAGTGAGTCCCAGCCCTCGCCAGATACGCAGTATTTT
. . TRBJ2-1 TRBV5-6 CASSRPGQYPYNEQFF TGTGCCAGCAGCCGTCCCGGACAGTACCCCTACAATGAGCAGTTCTTC
. . TRBJ1-1 TRBV7-9 CASSLDGAEAFF TGTGCCAGCAGCTTAGACGGGGCTGAAGCTTTCTTT
TRBD2 few TRBJ2-7 TRBV7-2 CASSPAGGGYEQYF TGTGCCAGCAGCCCCGCGGGAGGGGGCTACGAGCAGTACTTC
. . TRBJ2-5 TRBV9 CASSPHRDQGTQYF TGTGCCAGCAGCCCGCACCGGGACCAGGGGACCCAGTACTTC
. . TRBJ2-3 TRBV5-5 CASSETSDTQYF TGTGCCAGCAGCGAAACTAGCGATACGCAGTATTTT
. . TRBJ1-2 TRBV7-8 CASSPSGLLLGYGYTF TGTGCCAGCAGCCCCTCGGGACTTTTACTTGGATATGGCTACACCTTC
TRBD1 . TRBJ2-1 TRBV7-9 CASSPVGGRTYNEQFF TGTGCCAGCAGCCCCGTAGGGGGCAGGACCTACAATGAGCAGTTCTTC
TRBD1 . TRBJ2-7 TRBV7-2 CASSYSPGQGYEQYF TGTGCCAGCAGCTACTCACCGGGACAGGGCTACGAGCAGTACTTC
. . TRBJ2-5 TRBV5-4 CASSERGGIQETQYF TGTGCCAGCAGCGAGCGTGGGGGGATCCAAGAGACCCAGTACTTC
TRBD1 . TRBJ1-5 TRBV7-9 CASSSDRGYQPQHF TGTGCCAGCAGCTCGGACAGGGGTTATCAGCCCCAGCATTTT
. . TRBJ2-5 TRBV5-1 CASSPRTDGGTQYF TGCGCCAGCAGCCCCAGGACAGACGGCGGGACCCAGTACTTC
. . TRBJ1-6 TRBV7-6 CASSLGGDSPLHF TGTGCCAGCAGCCTGGGGGGGGATTCACCCCTCCACTTT
TRBD2 . TRBJ2-1 TRBV5-1 CASSRGGNENEQFF TGCGCCAGCAGTCGGGGGGGAAATGAGAATGAGCAGTTCTTC
. . TRBJ1-4 TRBV19 CASRQGGEKLFF TGTGCCAGTAGACAGGGTGGCGAAAAACTGTTTTTT
. . TRBJ2-3 TRBV9 CASGPGTDTQYF TGTGCCAGCGGCCCGGGGACAGATACGCAGTATTTT
TRBD1 once TRBJ1-2 TRBV11-2 CASSFRTGHYGYTF TGTGCCAGCAGCTTTCGGACAGGCCACTATGGCTACACCTTC
. . TRBJ1-5 TRBV28 CASSFGAQTAQHF TGTGCCAGCAGTTTCGGAGCCCAGACGGCCCAGCATTTT
. . TRBJ2-7 TRBV5-1 CASSLPATFYEQYF TGCGCCAGCAGCTTGCCAGCGACATTCTACGAGCAGTACTTC
. . TRBJ2-3 TRBV6-5 CASSYGSFRGTDTQYF TGTGCCAGCAGTTACGGTAGCTTCCGGGGCACAGATACGCAGTATTTT
. . TRBJ1-1 TRBV7-9 CASSLVGPEAFF TGTGCCAGCAGCTTAGTAGGGCCTGAAGCTTTCTTT
. . TRBJ1-6 TRBV5-1 CASSLGGGSYNSPLHF TGCGCCAGCAGCTTGGGAGGTGGCTCCTATAATTCACCCCTCCACTTT